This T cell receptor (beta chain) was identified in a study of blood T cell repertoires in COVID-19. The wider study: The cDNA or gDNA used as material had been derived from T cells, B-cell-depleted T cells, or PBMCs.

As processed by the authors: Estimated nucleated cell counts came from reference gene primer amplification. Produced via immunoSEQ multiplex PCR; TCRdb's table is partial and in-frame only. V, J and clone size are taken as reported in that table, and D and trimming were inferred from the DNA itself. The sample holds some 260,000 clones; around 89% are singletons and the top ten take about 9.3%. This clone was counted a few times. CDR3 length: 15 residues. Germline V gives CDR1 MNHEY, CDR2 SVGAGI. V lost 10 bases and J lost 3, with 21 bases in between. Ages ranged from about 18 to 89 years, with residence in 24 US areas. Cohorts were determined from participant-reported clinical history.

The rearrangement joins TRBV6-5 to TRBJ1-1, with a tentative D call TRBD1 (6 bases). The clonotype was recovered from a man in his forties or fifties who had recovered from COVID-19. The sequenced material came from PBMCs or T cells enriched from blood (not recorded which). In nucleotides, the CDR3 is TGTGCCACCAGATCCCCCGGGACATTCTACACTGAAGCTTTCTTT. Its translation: CATRSPGTFYTEAFF.